The clone carrying this T cell receptor (beta chain) was recorded at least ten times. The sample comes from a study of blood T cells in healthy people across ages. Germline CDR1 and CDR2: LGHDT and YNNKEL (reference sequence). The length of the CDR3 is 13 residues. Trimming pared 0 bases from V and 9 bases from J, leaving 9 bases between. A second PCR of 7 to 11 cycles used a sample-barcoded 5' primer and a J-beta primer mix. TCRdb recomputed calls from the 5' RACE reads with MiXCR, one row per CDR3 protein. The table lists just over 1 million distinct CDR3 sequences, 40% to 45% of them singletons. This rearrangement joins TRBV3-1 to TRBJ2-4; the D gene is possibly TRBD1 (6 bases). The sequence came from a woman in her sixties or seventies in good health. Sequenced: blood. CDR3 loop: CASSQDIQGIQYF. The DNA for the CDR3 is TGTGCCAGCAGCCAAGATATACAGGGCATTCAGTACTTC.